The clone carrying this T cell receptor beta chain was counted between two and nine times. The data belong to a study of blood T cell repertoires in COVID-19. V was clipped by 0 bases and J by 2 bases, with 14 bases between them. The germline V gene encodes CDR1 SGHKS and CDR2 YYEKEE (reference sequence). The CDR3 has 17 amino acids. TCRdb's copy holds only in-frame clones and misses some; the assay was immunoSEQ multiplex PCR. Here the sample spans fewer than 250,000 clones, about 85% being singletons. The chain couples TRBV5-5 to TRBJ1-4, with a possible D match to TRBD1 (6 bases). The sequence came from a man aged 35 to 55 with acute or convalescent COVID-19. Sequencing input: peripheral blood. The CDR3 here is CASSLDTWGLTNEKLFF. DNA for the CDR3: TGTGCCAGCAGCTTGGATACTTGGGGGCTGACTAATGAAAAACTGTTTTTT.